This T cell receptor (beta chain) was profiled in a study of a mutant IDH1 vaccine in newly diagnosed glioma (TCRdb year 2021). Study-wide context: In the chemotherapy-containing groups, vaccination started alongside temozolomide cycles, whereas in patients who had radiotherapy alone it started 4-6 weeks after radiotherapy. Of the 30 or so patients who were treated, about 62% were male and around 38% were female, and the mean age was roughly 40 years. Before enrollment, most patients had been given radiochemotherapy with temozolomide as standard therapy, while the rest had received either radiotherapy alone or temozolomide alone. The week-35 safety follow-up took place at visit V12, and the week-47 end of study took place at visit V13. Peripheral blood samples were drawn at six visits, namely V03 (baseline), V05, V07, V10, V12 and V13. Longitudinal TCRB deep sequencing was performed for fewer than 30 treated patients wherever samples were available for exploratory analyses.

About this clone itself: This receptor's antigen is unknown. No much larger clonotype is one base removed from it; base qualities were not supplied.

The research as a whole found: Changes in the top peripheral T cell clonotypes picked up by TCRB sequencing did not appear to be linked to pseudoprogression. The authors stated that sample limitations prevented analyses of patient blood samples from being reproduced. Immune responses induced by the vaccine were seen in 90% to 95% of patients across multiple MHC alleles. Availability determined which PBMC samples were chosen for TCRB deep sequencing.

The time point label on this specimen signifies: week 47, end of study. Each vaccine dose, consisting of 300 ug of a 20-mer mutant IDH1 peptide in Montanide, was administered subcutaneously with topical imiquimod. Eight vaccinations were administered to patients in weeks 1, 3, 5, 7, 11, 15, 19 and 23, corresponding to visits V03 through V10. The donors had newly diagnosed IDH1-mutant astrocytomas of WHO grade 3 or 4 that showed loss of nuclear ATRX. The samples were drawn from NOA16, a multicentre, single-arm, open-label phase I trial in Germany that tested a mutant IDH1 peptide vaccine in humans for the first time. Genomic DNA for TCRB sequencing was extracted from EDTA blood using the DNeasy Blood and Tissue Kit. The CDR3 holds 13 amino acids from the cysteine to the phenylalanine. Of all the DNA, just the CDR3 is kept, 39 bases in frame from base 1. The germline V gene (reference sequence) provides CDR1 PRHDT and CDR2 FYEKMQ. V is clipped by 3 bases and J by 7 bases, and the sequence between their germline boundaries is 13 bases long.

Receptor amplification or capture employed the immunoSEQ multiplex PCR assay. Following the manufacturer's protocol, the hsTCRB Kit was used to amplify rearranged TCR beta chain sequences. TCRB libraries were sequenced on an Illumina MiSeq. The study's processing was this. Demultiplexing, trimming and gene mapping were performed with the kit vendor's proprietary platform. TCRdb obtained this table from immuneACCESS and retained in-frame rearrangements with V and J assigned. These tables miss some clones; where compared with another copy, unresolved V genes account for less than half of the shortfall, and the remainder is unexplained. The V and J calls and clone size were taken over from that table, and D and trimming were inferred from the DNA. This sample has tens of thousands of clones in its table, and 75% to 90% of those were observed once. In total, the top ten clones hold more than 3% of the sample.

The sequence came from a woman aged 45-59 years with glioma. The sample consisted of PBMCs, taken from a glioma patient whose treatment included an IDH1 peptide vaccine. This chain joins TRBV13 to TRBJ2-7, with a tentative D gene TRBD1 over 5 matching bases. CDR3 region: CASSLGQSREQYF. The nucleotide sequence is TGTGCCAGCAGCTTGGGGCAGTCTCGGGAGCAGTACTTC.